Listed below are T cell receptor beta chains from one sample, sequenced in a study of Ad26.COV2.S vaccination and SARS-CoV-2 variants. Assay: immunoSEQ multiplex PCR; the TCRdb copy retains only in-frame clones and omits some. The data show 300,000 to 400,000 clones, roughly 88% seen once. The starting material was peripheral blood, obtained in a trial of Ad26.COV2.S vaccine versus placebo. The origin of the receptors is a person between 18 and 65 years old who received the Ad26.COV2.S COVID-19 vaccine or a placebo. Both conserved end residues are part of each CDR3. The D gene is left open where the match is weak. Part of the rows lack a size; the others show once, few, many or a class for expanded clones.

cdr3_nt: TGTGCCTGGAGTGTTAGGCTAGAGAACCCCCAGCATTTT
cdr3_aa: CAWSVRLENPQHF
clone_size: -
v_call: TRBV30
d_call: -
j_call: TRBJ1-5

cdr3_nt: TGTGCCAGCAGTTACCTTCGGGACGGTAAGAACACTGAAGCTTTCTTT
cdr3_aa: CASSYLRDGKNTEAFF
clone_size: once
v_call: TRBV6-5
d_call: -
j_call: TRBJ1-1

cdr3_nt: TGCAGCGTTTCGGAGACTGCGCGAGGCGGAACCACCGGGGAGCTGTTTTTT
cdr3_aa: CSVSETARGGTTGELFF
clone_size: -
v_call: TRBV29-1
d_call: -
j_call: TRBJ2-2

cdr3_nt: TGTGCCAGCTCACCGCGGGACAGGGGTGGTGAGCAGTTCTTC
cdr3_aa: CASSPRDRGGEQFF
clone_size: -
v_call: TRBV18
d_call: TRBD1
j_call: TRBJ2-1

cdr3_nt: TGTGCCAGCAGCTCCCCACAGGGGGTCTCCTACAATGAGCAGTTCTTC
cdr3_aa: CASSSPQGVSYNEQFF
clone_size: -
v_call: TRBV7-9
d_call: TRBD1
j_call: TRBJ2-1

cdr3_nt: TGCGCCAGCAGCCAAGAGTCGGTGGGGACAGGGGGAAGAAACACTGAAGCTTTCTTT
cdr3_aa: CASSQESVGTGGRNTEAFF
clone_size: -
v_call: TRBV4-1
d_call: TRBD1
j_call: TRBJ1-1

cdr3_nt: TGTGCCATCAGTCGGGACAGCTACGAGCAGTACTTC
cdr3_aa: CAISRDSYEQYF
clone_size: -
v_call: TRBV10-3
d_call: TRBD1
j_call: TRBJ2-7

cdr3_nt: TGTGCCACCCAGGGGGTCGACACCGGGGAGCTGTTTTTT
cdr3_aa: CATQGVDTGELFF
clone_size: -
v_call: TRBV24-1
d_call: TRBD1
j_call: TRBJ2-2

cdr3_nt: TGCGCCAGCAGCCAATCCAGTTACTCTGGGGCCAACGTCCTGACTTTC
cdr3_aa: CASSQSSYSGANVLTF
clone_size: -
v_call: TRBV4-1
d_call: -
j_call: TRBJ2-6

cdr3_nt: TGTGCCAGAAGCTTAGTGCGGCGGACTAGCGGGACGCCCTGCAGAAATACGCAGTATTTT
cdr3_aa: CARSLVRRTSGTPCRNTQYF
clone_size: -
v_call: TRBV7-5
d_call: -
j_call: TRBJ2-3

cdr3_nt: TGCGCCAGCAGCCAAGGGAGAAGGACAGGAAGAAACACCATATATTTT
cdr3_aa: CASSQGRRTGRNTIYF
clone_size: -
v_call: TRBV4-1
d_call: TRBD1
j_call: TRBJ1-3

cdr3_nt: TGCAGCGTTGTGGGACGGTTTCTGGACGAGCAGTACTTC
cdr3_aa: CSVVGRFLDEQYF
clone_size: -
v_call: TRBV29-1
d_call: -
j_call: TRBJ2-7

cdr3_nt: TGTGCCAGCAGCCGCACCGGGACAGGGAAGGGCAATCAGCCCCAGCATTTT
cdr3_aa: CASSRTGTGKGNQPQHF
clone_size: -
v_call: TRBV11-2
d_call: TRBD1
j_call: TRBJ1-5

cdr3_nt: TGCGCCAGCAGCTTGGAGGGGTTGAAAGAGACCCAGTACTTC
cdr3_aa: CASSLEGLKETQYF
clone_size: -
v_call: TRBV5-1
d_call: -
j_call: TRBJ2-5

cdr3_nt: TGTGCCAGCAGCCTCCAGAGGGATACGCAGTATTTT
cdr3_aa: CASSLQRDTQYF
clone_size: -
v_call: TRBV7-2
d_call: -
j_call: TRBJ2-3

cdr3_nt: TGCGCCAGCAGCCAAGGGGCCGGCTATGGCTACACCTTC
cdr3_aa: CASSQGAGYGYTF
clone_size: -
v_call: TRBV4-1
d_call: -
j_call: TRBJ1-2

cdr3_nt: TGTGCCAGCAGCTCACAACGGCCTGGGGCCAACGTCCTGACTTTC
cdr3_aa: CASSSQRPGANVLTF
clone_size: -
v_call: TRBV7-8
d_call: -
j_call: TRBJ2-6

cdr3_nt: TGCAGTGCTAGTATCTCGGGGCTAGCCTATGAGCAGTTCTTC
cdr3_aa: CSASISGLAYEQFF
clone_size: -
v_call: TRBV20-1
d_call: -
j_call: TRBJ2-1

cdr3_nt: TGTGCCAGCAGCTTAGTAGGGCTTCGTAGTGCTCAGTGGGAGCAGTTCTTC
cdr3_aa: CASSLVGLRSAQWEQFF
clone_size: -
v_call: TRBV11-2
d_call: -
j_call: TRBJ2-1

cdr3_nt: TGTGCCAGCAGCCAAGGGACCGGGAGGGCCTCCAATGAGCAGTTCTTC
cdr3_aa: CASSQGTGRASNEQFF
clone_size: -
v_call: TRBV7-2
d_call: TRBD2
j_call: TRBJ2-1

cdr3_nt: TGTGCCAGCAGTTCCGGGGAGGGACACGACTACAATGAGCAGTTCTTC
cdr3_aa: CASSSGEGHDYNEQFF
clone_size: -
v_call: TRBV7-8
d_call: -
j_call: TRBJ2-1

cdr3_nt: TGCGCCAGCAGCCAAGATTTTAGAGGGGCGAAGAGAAACTCACCCCTCCACTTT
cdr3_aa: CASSQDFRGAKRNSPLHF
clone_size: -
v_call: TRBV4-3
d_call: -
j_call: TRBJ1-6

cdr3_nt: TGTGCCAGCAGCGAGACAGCCTCGGGGTACTATGGCTACACCTTC
cdr3_aa: CASSETASGYYGYTF
clone_size: -
v_call: TRBV27
d_call: -
j_call: TRBJ1-2

cdr3_nt: TGTGCCAGCAGTTGGGAGGGGAGGGACACCGGGGAGCTGTTTTTT
cdr3_aa: CASSWEGRDTGELFF
clone_size: -
v_call: TRBV6-5
d_call: TRBD2
j_call: TRBJ2-2

cdr3_nt: TGTGCCAGCTCACCGGGACAGGGTTTTGTGGATACGCAGTATTTT
cdr3_aa: CASSPGQGFVDTQYF
clone_size: -
v_call: TRBV18
d_call: TRBD1
j_call: TRBJ2-3

cdr3_nt: TGCAGCGGGGGGACAGGGAGGGATCAGCCCCAGCATTTT
cdr3_aa: CSGGTGRDQPQHF
clone_size: -
v_call: TRBV29-1
d_call: TRBD1
j_call: TRBJ1-5

cdr3_nt: TGCGCCAGCAGCTATCGGACTAGCGGGGCCGGGGAGCAGTACTTC
cdr3_aa: CASSYRTSGAGEQYF
clone_size: -
v_call: TRBV4-1
d_call: TRBD2
j_call: TRBJ2-7

cdr3_nt: TGTGCCAGTATTAGCGGGACTAGCGGTTACAATGAGCAGTTCTTC
cdr3_aa: CASISGTSGYNEQFF
clone_size: -
v_call: TRBV19
d_call: TRBD2
j_call: TRBJ2-1

cdr3_nt: TGCAGCGTGGGGGGACAGGGTCCTATCCTCCAGGATGGCTACACCTTC
cdr3_aa: CSVGGQGPILQDGYTF
clone_size: once
v_call: TRBV29-1
d_call: TRBD1
j_call: TRBJ1-2

cdr3_nt: TGTGCCAGCAGCCGAGACACATCGGGTGAAAAACTGTTTTTT
cdr3_aa: CASSRDTSGEKLFF
clone_size: once
v_call: TRBV9
d_call: -
j_call: TRBJ1-4

cdr3_nt: TGTGCCAGCAGTTACTCGAGGGCCACCGGAGCTTTCTTT
cdr3_aa: CASSYSRATGAFF
clone_size: -
v_call: TRBV6-5
d_call: -
j_call: TRBJ1-1

cdr3_nt: TGCAGCGTTGATCCCGGGACAGCCTCAGATACGCAGTATTTT
cdr3_aa: CSVDPGTASDTQYF
clone_size: -
v_call: TRBV29-1
d_call: TRBD1
j_call: TRBJ2-3

cdr3_nt: TGTGCCATCAGTGAACTAGCGGGGGCGGCTGGGAATGAGCAGTTCTTC
cdr3_aa: CAISELAGAAGNEQFF
clone_size: once
v_call: TRBV10-3
d_call: TRBD2
j_call: TRBJ2-1

cdr3_nt: TGCGCCAGCAGCCGAGACAGGGCGTGGAACTATGGCTACACCTTC
cdr3_aa: CASSRDRAWNYGYTF
clone_size: -
v_call: TRBV4-3
d_call: TRBD1
j_call: TRBJ1-2

cdr3_nt: TGTGCCAGCAGGGGACTAGTTAATGAGCAGTTCTTC
cdr3_aa: CASRGLVNEQFF
clone_size: -
v_call: TRBV11-1
d_call: TRBD2
j_call: TRBJ2-1

cdr3_nt: TGTGCCAGCAGCTTGGACCCCCTCCTAACGGGACAGGGTAATTCACCCCTCCACTTT
cdr3_aa: CASSLDPLLTGQGNSPLHF
clone_size: -
v_call: TRBV5-4
d_call: TRBD1
j_call: TRBJ1-6

cdr3_nt: TGTGCCAGCAGCTTGGAGGCAGGGGGTAGGCAGGAGACCCAGTACTTC
cdr3_aa: CASSLEAGGRQETQYF
clone_size: once
v_call: TRBV5-8
d_call: TRBD1
j_call: TRBJ2-5

cdr3_nt: TGTGCCAGCAGTTGCCGCCAAGGGTCACAAGGTGAGCAGTTCTTC
cdr3_aa: CASSCRQGSQGEQFF
clone_size: -
v_call: TRBV6-2/TRBV6-3
d_call: -
j_call: TRBJ2-1